These 11 T cell receptor beta chains originate from one sample sequenced in a study of Graves' ophthalmopathy and Graves' hyperthyroidism. Transcripts of RNA were the source for amplifying TCR beta CDR3 regions. HTBI primers were employed in first-round RT-PCR, then a second-round multiplex PCR followed. TCRdb re-called the multiplex PCR reads with MiXCR, one entry per CDR3 protein. Of around 170,000 distinct CDR3 sequences in the sample, roughly 37% were seen once. The sequencing sample was made of peripheral blood. The receptors were sampled from a woman aged 40 to 50 with Graves' ophthalmopathy.

Ten or more counts support this clonotype. J is TRBJ2-5 and V is TRBV2; D may be TRBD1 (6 bases). The V end lost 7 bases, the J end lost 5 bases, and 14 bases lay between the germline ends. CDR3 size: 13 residues. Germline V gene data show CDR1 as SNHLY and CDR2 as FYNNEI. The CDR3 loop is CASMNPGEETQYF. For the CDR3, the DNA is TGTGCCAGCATGAACCCAGGGGAGGAGACCCAGTACTTC.

This clonotype was counted at least ten times. The V gene is TRBV9, the J gene TRBJ2-2; the D is unclear. Germline V CDR1 and CDR2: SGDLS, YYNGEE. The germline V and J ends were trimmed by 0 bases and 6 bases, with 9 bases remaining between them. The CDR3 has 14 residues. CDR3 in DNA: TGTGCCAGCAGCGTAGGAGAAAGGGCCGGGGAGCTGTTTTTT. Protein: CASSVGERAGELFF.

A few counts support this clonotype. The chain recombines TRBV6-1 with TRBJ1-6, with a weak D call TRBD1 (5 bases). Germline V lookup: CDR1 MNHNS, CDR2 SASEGT. Trimming pared 7 bases from V and 7 bases from J, leaving 8 bases between. The CDR3 is made up of 12 amino acids. CDR3 nucleotides: TGTGCCAGCACTACAGGCAATTCACCCCTCCACTTT. Its protein is CASTTGNSPLHF.

Many counts were recorded for this clonotype. The CDR3 coding sequence is TGTGCCAGCGGCCTCGGGGGGGCGGGATTGAACACTGAAGCTTTCTTT. Translation gives CASGLGGAGLNTEAFF. V gene TRBV2 combines with J gene TRBJ1-1; D might be TRBD1 (6 bases). The V end was cut by 8 bases, the J end by 0 bases, with 19 bases between. CDR3 length: 16 residues. CDR1 is SNHLY and CDR2 is FYNNEI in the germline V gene.

This clonotype is a singleton in its sample. J is TRBJ2-7 and V is TRBV20-1, with 9 bases lining up with TRBD2. The V segment lost 5 bases and the J segment 1 base; nucleotides outside the gene matches: 6. Germline loops: CDR1 DFQATT, CDR2 SNEGSKA (reference sequence). The CDR3 consists of 14 residues. The DNA of the CDR3 is TGCAGTGCTCACATAGCGGGGGAATCCTACGAGCAGTACTTC. Amino acids: CSAHIAGESYEQYF.

V and J are TRBV12-3 or TRBV12-4 and TRBJ1-5; TRBD1 agrees at 9 bases. The CDR3 contains 16 residues. J gave up 1 base and V 6 bases, and 7 bases lay outside the gene matches. The CDR3 region has the DNA TGTGCCAGCAGGGCTCCGGGACAGGGAAGCAATCAGCCCCAGCATTTT. Protein product: CASRAPGQGSNQPQHF.

This clonotype was found many times. The chain links TRBV12-3 or TRBV12-4 to TRBJ1-1, with D possibly being TRBD1 (5 bases). This CDR3 has 11 amino acids. With 1 base removed from V and 8 bases from J, the gap between germline ends came to 5 bases. CDR3 in amino acids: CASSLDREAFF. CDR3 nucleotides: TGTGCCAGCAGTTTAGACAGGGAAGCTTTCTTT.

This clonotype showed up just a few times. The chain joins TRBV18 to TRBJ2-7; 8 nucleotides line up with TRBD1. Unmatched junction bases numbered 6, after V lost 3 bases and J lost 2 bases. CDR1 and CDR2 (germline): KGHSH, LQKENI. The length of the CDR3 is 15 residues. CDR3 nucleotide sequence: TGTGCCAGCTCACCTCCTCGGACAGGGACCTACGAGCAGTACTTC. This codes for CASSPPRTGTYEQYF. The entire variable domain, with the rest obtained from reference TRBV18 and TRBJ2-7, is as follows: NAGVMQNPRHLVRRRGQEARLRCSPMKGHSHVYWYRQLPEEGLKFMVYLQKENIIDESGMPKERFSAEFPKEGPSILRIQQVVRGDSAAYFCASSPPRTGTYEQYFGPGTRLTVT.

This clonotype was detected ten times or more. V and J are TRBV6-5 and TRBJ2-2; the match to TRBD1 covers 10 bases. V lost 5 bases and J lost 5; bases outside the gene matches: 8. This CDR3 comprises 16 residues. The germline V gene has CDR1 MNHEY and CDR2 SVGAGI. The CDR3 DNA reads as TGTGCCAGCAGTCGTCTTTGGGGACAGGGGACCGGGGAGCTGTTTTTT. Residues: CASSRLWGQGTGELFF.

In DNA form, the CDR3 reads TGTGCCAGCAGCGACCTAGGACTAGCGGGAGTTTTTTCCTACGAGCAGTACTTC. Encoded protein: CASSDLGLAGVFSYEQYF. V and J are TRBV6-4 and TRBJ2-7, with 13 bases identical to TRBD2. Germline loops: CDR1 MRHNA, CDR2 SNTAGT. V lost 6 bases, J lost 1 base, and 12 bases stayed unmatched. The CDR3 contains 18 residues.

The table lists this clonotype with many counts. V usage is TRBV9 and J usage is TRBJ1-6, with D unresolved. Trimming pared 3 bases from V and 6 bases from J, leaving 10 bases between. The germline V gene encodes CDR1 SGDLS and CDR2 YYNGEE. The CDR3 has 14 amino acids. The CDR3 reads CASSARGANSPLHF. CDR3 bases: TGTGCCAGCAGCGCCCGGGGTGCTAATTCACCCCTCCACTTT.